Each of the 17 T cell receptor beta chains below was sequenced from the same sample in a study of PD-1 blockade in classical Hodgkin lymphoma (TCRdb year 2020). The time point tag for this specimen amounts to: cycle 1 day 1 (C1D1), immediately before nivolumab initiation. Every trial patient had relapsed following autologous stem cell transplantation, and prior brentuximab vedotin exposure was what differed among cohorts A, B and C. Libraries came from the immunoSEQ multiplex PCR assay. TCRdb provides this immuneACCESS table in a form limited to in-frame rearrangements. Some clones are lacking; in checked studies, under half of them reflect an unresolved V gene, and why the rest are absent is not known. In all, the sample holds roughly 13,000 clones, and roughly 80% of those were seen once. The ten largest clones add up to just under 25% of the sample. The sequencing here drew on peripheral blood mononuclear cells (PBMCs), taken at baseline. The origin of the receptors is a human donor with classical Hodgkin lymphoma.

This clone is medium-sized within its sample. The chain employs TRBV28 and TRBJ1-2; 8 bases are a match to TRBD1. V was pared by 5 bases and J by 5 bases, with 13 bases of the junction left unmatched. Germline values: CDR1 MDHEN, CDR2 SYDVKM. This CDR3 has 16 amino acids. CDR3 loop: CASSLRTGPTAYGYTF. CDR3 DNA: TGTGCCAGCAGTCTCCGGACAGGGCCCACTGCGTATGGCTACACCTTC.

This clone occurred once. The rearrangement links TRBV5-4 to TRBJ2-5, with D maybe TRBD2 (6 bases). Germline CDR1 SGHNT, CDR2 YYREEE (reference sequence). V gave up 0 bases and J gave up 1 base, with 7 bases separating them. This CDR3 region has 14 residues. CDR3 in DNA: TGTGCCAGCAGCTTGGGACTAGTCCAAGAGACCCAGTACTTC. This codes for CASSLGLVQETQYF.

The CDR3 nucleotides read TGTGCCAGCAGTGACTGGTCAGGGCCGGGTCAGCCCCAGCATTTT. Translating it yields CASSDWSGPGQPQHF. This chain joins TRBV25-1 and TRBJ1-5, with TRBD1 as a possible D gene (5 bases). Trimming took off 3 bases at V and 6 bases at J, with 15 bases between the two ends. The CDR3 runs 15 residues. Germline V gives CDR1 MGHDK, CDR2 SYGVNS.

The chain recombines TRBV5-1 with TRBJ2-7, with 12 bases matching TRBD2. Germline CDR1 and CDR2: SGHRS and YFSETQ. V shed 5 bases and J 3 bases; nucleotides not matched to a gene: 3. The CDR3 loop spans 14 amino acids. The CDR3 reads CASSSTSGSYEQYF. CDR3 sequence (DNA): TGCGCCAGCAGTTCGACTAGCGGGAGCTACGAGCAGTACTTC.

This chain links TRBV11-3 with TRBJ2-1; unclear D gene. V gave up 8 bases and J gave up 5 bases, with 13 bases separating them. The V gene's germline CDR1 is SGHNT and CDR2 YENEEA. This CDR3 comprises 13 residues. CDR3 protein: CASLPVADNEQFF. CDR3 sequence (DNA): TGTGCCAGCTTACCCGTGGCCGACAATGAGCAGTTCTTC.

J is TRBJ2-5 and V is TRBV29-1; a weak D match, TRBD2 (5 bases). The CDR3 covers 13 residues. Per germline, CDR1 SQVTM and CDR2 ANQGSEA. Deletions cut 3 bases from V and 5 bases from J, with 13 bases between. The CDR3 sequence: CSVERGYGETQYF. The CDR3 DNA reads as TGCAGCGTTGAGCGAGGGTACGGGGAGACCCAGTACTTC.

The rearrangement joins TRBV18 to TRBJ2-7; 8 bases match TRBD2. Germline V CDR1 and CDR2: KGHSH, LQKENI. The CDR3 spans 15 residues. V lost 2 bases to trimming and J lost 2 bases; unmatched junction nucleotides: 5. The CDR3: CASSPRGLAAYEQYF. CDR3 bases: TGTGCCAGCTCACCAAGAGGACTAGCCGCCTACGAGCAGTACTTC.

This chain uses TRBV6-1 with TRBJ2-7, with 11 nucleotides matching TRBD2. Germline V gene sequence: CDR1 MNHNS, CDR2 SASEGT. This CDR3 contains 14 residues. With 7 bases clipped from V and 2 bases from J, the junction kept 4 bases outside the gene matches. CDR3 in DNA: TGTGCCAGCAAATTTAGCGGGAGGGCCTACGAGCAGTACTTC. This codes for CASKFSGRAYEQYF.

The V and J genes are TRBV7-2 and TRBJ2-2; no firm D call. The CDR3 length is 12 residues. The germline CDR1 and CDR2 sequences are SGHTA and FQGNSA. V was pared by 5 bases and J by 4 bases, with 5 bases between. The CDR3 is CASSPSTGELFF. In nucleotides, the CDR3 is TGTGCCAGCAGCCCCTCCACCGGGGAGCTGTTTTTT.

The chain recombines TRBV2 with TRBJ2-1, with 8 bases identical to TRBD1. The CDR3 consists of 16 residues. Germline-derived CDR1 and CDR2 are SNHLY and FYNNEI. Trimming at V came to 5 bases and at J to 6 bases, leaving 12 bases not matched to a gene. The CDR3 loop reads CASSKDRGGWVNEQFF. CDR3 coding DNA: TGTGCCAGCAGTAAAGACAGGGGAGGTTGGGTCAATGAGCAGTTCTTC.

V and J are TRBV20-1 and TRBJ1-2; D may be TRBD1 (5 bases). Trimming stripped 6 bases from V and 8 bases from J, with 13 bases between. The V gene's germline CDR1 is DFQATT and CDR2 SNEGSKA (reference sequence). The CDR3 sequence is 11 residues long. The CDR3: CSARGDEGYTF. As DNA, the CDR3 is TGCAGTGCCCGGGGGGACGAAGGCTACACCTTC.

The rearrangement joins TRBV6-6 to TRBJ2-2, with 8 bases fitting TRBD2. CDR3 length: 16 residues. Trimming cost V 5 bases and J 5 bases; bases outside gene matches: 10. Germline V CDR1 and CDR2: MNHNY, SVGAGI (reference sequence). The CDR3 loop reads CASSILLGGRTGELFF. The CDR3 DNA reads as TGTGCCAGCAGTATCCTCTTGGGCGGGAGGACCGGGGAGCTGTTTTTT.

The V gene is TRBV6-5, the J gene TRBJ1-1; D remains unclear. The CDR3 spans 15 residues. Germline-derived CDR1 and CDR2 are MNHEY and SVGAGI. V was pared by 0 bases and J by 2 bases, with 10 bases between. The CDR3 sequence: CASSYSIPINTEAFF. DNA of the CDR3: TGTGCCAGCAGTTACTCGATCCCAATTAACACTGAAGCTTTCTTT.

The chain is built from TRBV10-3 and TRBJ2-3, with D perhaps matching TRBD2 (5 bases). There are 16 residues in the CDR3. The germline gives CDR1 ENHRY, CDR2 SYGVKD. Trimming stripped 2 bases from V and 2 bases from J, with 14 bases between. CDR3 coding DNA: TGTGCCATCAGTGAGGGAGGCTCATTAACCACAGATACGCAGTATTTT. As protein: CAISEGGSLTTDTQYF.

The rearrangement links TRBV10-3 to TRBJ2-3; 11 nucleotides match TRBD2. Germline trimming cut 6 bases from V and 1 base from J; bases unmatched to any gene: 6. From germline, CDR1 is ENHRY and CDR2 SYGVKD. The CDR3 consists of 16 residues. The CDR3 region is CAISKLAGGGTDTQYF. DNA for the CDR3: TGTGCCATCAGCAAGCTAGCGGGAGGAGGCACAGATACGCAGTATTTT.

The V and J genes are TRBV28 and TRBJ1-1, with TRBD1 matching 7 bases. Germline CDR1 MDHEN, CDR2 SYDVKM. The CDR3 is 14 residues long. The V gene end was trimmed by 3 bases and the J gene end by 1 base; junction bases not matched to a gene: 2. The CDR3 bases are TGTGCCAGCAGTTTGACAGGGACGAACACTGAAGCTTTCTTT. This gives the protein CASSLTGTNTEAFF. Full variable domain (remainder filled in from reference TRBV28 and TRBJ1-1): DVKVTQSSRYLVKRTGEKVFLECVQDMDHENMFWYRQDPGLGLRLIYFSYDVKMKEKGDIPEGYSVSREKKERFSLILESASTNQTSMYLCASSLTGTNTEAFFGQGTRLTVV.

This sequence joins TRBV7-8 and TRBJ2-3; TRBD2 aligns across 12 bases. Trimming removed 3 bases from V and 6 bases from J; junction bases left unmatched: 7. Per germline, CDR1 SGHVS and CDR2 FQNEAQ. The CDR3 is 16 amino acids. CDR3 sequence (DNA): TGTGCCAGCAGCTTGGCGGGACTAGCGGGTAGGGATACGCAGTATTTT. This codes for CASSLAGLAGRDTQYF.